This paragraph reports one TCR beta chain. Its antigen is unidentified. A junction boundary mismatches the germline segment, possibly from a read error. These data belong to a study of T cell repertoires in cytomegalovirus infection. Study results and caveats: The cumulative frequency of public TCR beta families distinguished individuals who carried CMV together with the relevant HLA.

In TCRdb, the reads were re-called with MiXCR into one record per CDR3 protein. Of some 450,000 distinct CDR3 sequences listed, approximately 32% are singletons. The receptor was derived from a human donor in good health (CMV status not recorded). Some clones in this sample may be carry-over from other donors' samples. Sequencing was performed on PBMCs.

The CDR3 loop reads CATSYFETGRVNEQFF. The CDR3 nucleotides read TGTGCCACCAGTTATTTTGAGACAGGGAGGGTCAATGAGCAGTTCTTC. The chain has TRBV24-1 and TRBJ2-1; D possibly uses TRBD1 or TRBD2 (7 bases each). Looked up from germline, CDR1 is KGHDR and CDR2 is SFDVKD. The CDR3 has 16 amino acids.